A single sample is the source of the 28 T cell receptor beta chains below, sequenced in a study of shared T cell receptors in the human thymus. The protocol was immunoSEQ multiplex PCR, while the TCRdb copy is restricted to in-frame clones and leaves out a portion. The sample holds some 760,000 clones, 70% to 90% seen once. A further study also used this sample, focusing on human thymus T cells.

The sequenced material came from thymocytes. Receptor source: a girl under three years old with a congenital heart defect.

In its sample, this clone was seen a few times. V and J are TRBV10-2 and TRBJ1-2; the D is unclear. Germline CDR1 reads WSHSY; CDR2 reads SAAADI. The CDR3 sequence is 15 residues long. The ends were cut back, 6 bases at V and 3 bases at J, with 17 bases in the middle. The CDR3 bases are TGCGCCAGCAGCGAGAGACCAGGAAGGCACTATGGCTACACCTTC. This translates into CASSERPGRHYGYTF.

The genes are TRBV25-1 and TRBJ1-5; a weak D match, TRBD1 (6 bases). V gave up 2 bases and J gave up 6 bases, with 17 bases separating them. The germline gives CDR1 MGHDK, CDR2 SYGVNS. The CDR3 contains 16 residues. Here the CDR3 reads CASSEGGREGSQPQHF. CDR3 in DNA: TGTGCCAGCAGTGAAGGGGGCAGAGAAGGCAGTCAGCCCCAGCATTTT.

This clone was detected a few times. The chain has TRBV4-1 and TRBJ2-1, with 9 bases fitting TRBD2. The junction had 25 bases not matched to a gene; V was cut back by 4 bases and J by 3 bases. The CDR3 has 22 amino acids. The germline CDR1 and CDR2 sequences are MGHRA and YSYEKL. CDR3 sequence: CASSPNGAGLAGLVLYYNEQFF. The DNA of the CDR3 is TGCGCCAGCAGCCCCAATGGGGCGGGGCTAGCGGGGCTGGTACTCTACTACAATGAGCAGTTCTTC.

The gene calls are TRBV6-6 and TRBJ1-2; 8 bases line up with TRBD1. Germline CDR1 MNHNY, CDR2 SVGAGI (reference sequence). The CDR3 covers 14 residues. J lost 4 bases, V lost 2 bases, and 3 bases had no gene match. Here the CDR3 DNA reads TGTGCCAGCAGTTACCCGACAGGGGCCTATGGCTACACCTTC. Residues: CASSYPTGAYGYTF.

The rearrangement joins TRBV15 to TRBJ2-2; D perhaps matches TRBD2 (6 bases). With 1 base removed from V and 5 bases from J, the gap between germline ends came to 11 bases. Germline V lookup: CDR1 LNHNV, CDR2 YYDKDF (reference sequence). The CDR3 extends over 15 amino acids. CDR3 protein: CATSRVGGRTGELFF. For the CDR3, the DNA is TGTGCCACCAGCAGAGTGGGGGGAAGAACCGGGGAGCTGTTTTTT.

J is TRBJ2-6 and V is TRBV5-1; TRBD1 matches 12 bases. The CDR3 is made up of 19 amino acids. Germline V gives CDR1 SGHRS, CDR2 YFSETQ. V dropped 1 base and J dropped 1; count of bases not matched to a gene: 6. The CDR3 DNA reads TGCGCCAGCAGCTTGTGGGGACAGGGGGCTTATTCTGGGGCCAACGTCCTGACTTTC. It is translated as CASSLWGQGAYSGANVLTF.

This clone was picked up one time. This chain uses TRBV18 with TRBJ2-3; TRBD1 aligns across 7 bases. V lost 2 bases and J lost 8; bases outside the gene matches: 7. Germline assignment: CDR1 KGHSH and CDR2 LQKENI. CDR3 length: 14 residues. CDR3 DNA: TGTGCCAGCTCACCAGGGACAGATAGCTCTACGCAGTATTTT. Encoded protein: CASSPGTDSSTQYF.

The chain links TRBV28 to TRBJ2-7; 7 nucleotides match TRBD2. Germline V gene data show CDR1 as MDHEN and CDR2 as SYDVKM. The CDR3 runs 16 residues. Germline trimming cut 2 bases from V and 6 bases from J; bases unmatched to any gene: 13. The CDR3: CASSLRGARREGEQYF. For the CDR3, the DNA is TGTGCCAGCAGTTTAAGGGGCGCAAGAAGGGAGGGCGAGCAGTACTTC.

About this clone itself: One end of the junction varies from germline; a read error may be responsible. This chain links TRBV20-1 with TRBJ1-2; D remains ambiguous. Per germline, CDR1 DFQATT and CDR2 SNEGSKA (reference sequence). The CDR3 length is 9 residues. CDR3 amino acids: CSATSLLSF. The CDR3 bases are TGCAGTGCTACGAGCCTTCTTTCCTTC.

This rearrangement joins TRBV6-1 to TRBJ2-2; D is undetermined. The germline V and J ends were trimmed by 8 bases and 9 bases, with 7 bases remaining between them. The CDR3 covers 10 residues. In germline, CDR1 is MNHNS, CDR2 SASEGT. CDR3 bases: TGTGCCAGCCTGAGCAGGGAGCTGTTTTTT. Translation gives CASLSRELFF.

This rearrangement joins TRBV7-9 to TRBJ1-1; D remains unclear. The V and J ends lost 5 bases and 3 bases respectively, with 7 bases between them. CDR3 length: 12 residues. Germline CDR1 and CDR2: SEHNR and FQNEAQ (reference sequence). The CDR3 sequence: CASSPRDTEAFF. The CDR3 region has the DNA TGTGCCAGCAGCCCCCGGGACACTGAAGCTTTCTTT.

The V call is TRBV29-1, the J call TRBJ2-7; D not resolved. Germline values: CDR1 SQVTM, CDR2 ANQGSEA. There are 12 residues in the CDR3. The germline V and J ends were trimmed by 5 bases and 3 bases, with 11 bases remaining between them. Here the CDR3 DNA reads TGCAGCGTTCTTTTAGCTTTCTACGAGCAGTACTTC. This translates into CSVLLAFYEQYF.

The chain is built from TRBV30 and TRBJ1-1; no firm D call. CDR3 size: 13 residues. Germline V lookup: CDR1 GTSNPN, CDR2 SVGIG (reference sequence). Trimming shortened V by 0 bases and J by 7 bases, and 12 bases separated the two germline ends. The CDR3 DNA reads as TGTGCCTGGAGTGTACTGGTGGGAGGTGAAGCTTTCTTT. The encoded protein is CAWSVLVGGEAFF.

This rearrangement joins TRBV6-5 to TRBJ1-2; D unresolved. Trimming pared 2 bases from V and 0 bases from J, leaving 13 bases between. CDR1 and CDR2 (germline): MNHEY, SVGAGI. CDR3 length equals 16 residues. CDR3 DNA sequence: TGTGCCAGCAGTTACCGGCAAGCGAACACTAACTATGGCTACACCTTC. It is translated as CASSYRQANTNYGYTF.

This sequence joins TRBV19 and TRBJ2-3; D call uncertain. Germline-derived CDR1 and CDR2 are LNHDA and SQIVND (reference sequence). V lost 3 bases and J lost 1, with 14 bases in between. The CDR3 totals 16 residues. CDR3 DNA: TGTGCCAGTAGTATTGGTCGGGTCGGAGGCACAGATACGCAGTATTTT. Protein sequence: CASSIGRVGGTDTQYF.

This chain joins TRBV30 and TRBJ1-1; possible D gene TRBD1, 5 bases. CDR1 is GTSNPN, CDR2 SVGIG, per germline (reference sequence). CDR3 length: 16 residues. Between the trimmed V and J ends, which lost 2 bases and 5 bases, there was a span of 21 bases. The CDR3 DNA follows: TGTGCCTGGAGTCCTACCCCTCAGGGTGTAGGTACTGAAGCTTTCTTT. Its translation is CAWSPTPQGVGTEAFF.

The rearrangement uses TRBV5-4 and TRBJ2-6, with 10 bases that match TRBD1. This CDR3 has 18 amino acids. CDR1 is SGHNT and CDR2 is YYREEE in the germline V gene (reference sequence). Germline trimming cut 3 bases from V and 9 bases from J; bases unmatched to any gene: 15. The CDR3 region is CASSWTGQGLFKDNVLTF. CDR3 bases: TGTGCCAGCAGCTGGACGGGACAGGGGTTATTTAAGGACAACGTCCTGACTTTC.

V is TRBV7-9 and J is TRBJ1-3, with D unresolved. Per germline, CDR1 SEHNR and CDR2 FQNEAQ (reference sequence). Trimming removed 5 bases from V and 2 bases from J, with 13 bases in between. This CDR3 spans 15 amino acids. The CDR3, as DNA: TGTGCCAGCAGCGCCTACAGACACCCTGGAAACACCATATATTTT. Protein sequence: CASSAYRHPGNTIYF.

This rearrangement joins TRBV27 to TRBJ2-7, with a tentative D call TRBD1 (6 bases). The CDR3 is 12 amino acids. Looked up from germline, CDR1 is MNHEY and CDR2 is SMNVEV (reference sequence). Trimming cost V 1 base and J 6 bases, with 7 bases left between them. The CDR3, as DNA: TGTGCCAGCAGTTTATTGGGGGCCGAGCAGTACTTC. It encodes CASSLLGAEQYF.

The chain uses TRBV6-5 and TRBJ2-7, with 7 nucleotides matching TRBD1. This CDR3 region has 11 residues. Germline CDR1 MNHEY, CDR2 SVGAGI. Trimming cost V 5 bases and J 5 bases; bases outside gene matches: 0. CDR3 nucleotides: TGTGCCAGCAGTGACAGGGACGAGCAGTACTTC. Encoded protein: CASSDRDEQYF.

The chain is built from TRBV7-2 and TRBJ2-1; 8 bases fit TRBD1. Trimming removed 6 bases from V and 8 bases from J; junction bases left unmatched: 6. This CDR3 region has 13 residues. Germline CDR1 reads SGHTA; CDR2 reads FQGNSA. The CDR3 nucleotides read TGTGCCAGCAGACCGACAGGGGCCTATGAGCAGTTCTTC. Its protein is CASRPTGAYEQFF.

This clone was counted a single time. The CDR3 bases are TGTGCCAGCAGCAGCACAGGGGGCCCCAATGAAAAACTGTTTTTT. Translated: CASSSTGGPNEKLFF. This chain connects TRBV5-6 to TRBJ1-4, with 9 bases that match TRBD1. CDR3 length: 15 residues. V lost 4 bases to trimming and J lost 5 bases; unmatched junction nucleotides: 6. CDR1 and CDR2 from the germline V gene are SGHDT and YYEEEE.

This clone was observed a single time. V is TRBV9 and J is TRBJ2-7; 10 positions match TRBD2. Losses at the gene ends were 4 bases for V and 3 bases for J; bases not matched to a gene: 7. The CDR3 spans 15 residues. In germline, CDR1 is SGDLS, CDR2 YYNGEE. The CDR3 DNA reads as TGTGCCAGCAGCTCCGGATGGACTAGCGGCTACGAGCAGTACTTC. This sequence encodes CASSSGWTSGYEQYF.

The chain joins TRBV7-9 to TRBJ2-5, with 7 bases matching TRBD2. Looked up from germline, CDR1 is SEHNR and CDR2 is FQNEAQ (reference sequence). The trim removed 5 bases at V and 5 bases at J, leaving 14 bases unmatched. This CDR3 region has 16 residues. The CDR3, as DNA: TGTGCCAGCAGCCCTTCCAATTCAGCGGGGTTGGAGACCCAGTACTTC. Its protein product is CASSPSNSAGLETQYF.

The rearrangement links TRBV29-1 to TRBJ1-1; no reliable D call. In germline, CDR1 is SQVTM, CDR2 ANQGSEA. V lost 1 base to trimming and J lost 0 bases, with 6 bases between them. The CDR3 extends over 13 amino acids. The CDR3 nucleotides are TGCAGCGTTGAAGGGGCACTGAACACTGAAGCTTTCTTT. This codes for CSVEGALNTEAFF. Together with reference TRBV29-1 and TRBJ1-1, the CDR3 gives the full variable domain: SAVISQKPSRDICQRGTSLTIQCQVDSQVTMMFWYRQQPGQSLTLIATANQGSEATYESGFVIDKFPISRPNLTFSTLTVSNMSPEDSSIYLCSVEGALNTEAFFGQGTRLTVV.

The J gene is TRBJ1-2, the V gene TRBV2; D might be TRBD1 (5 bases). Trimming removed 6 bases from V and 4 bases from J, with 12 bases in between. Germline V gene sequence: CDR1 SNHLY, CDR2 FYNNEI. CDR3 size: 13 residues. The CDR3 loop reads CASSPQGFYGYTF. The CDR3, as DNA: TGTGCCAGCAGCCCTCAGGGATTCTATGGCTACACCTTC.

This sequence joins TRBV10-3 and TRBJ1-2, with 9 bases that match TRBD1. The CDR3 runs to 16 residues. Germline lookup yields CDR1 ENHRY and CDR2 SYGVKD. V was pared by 4 bases and J by 5 bases, with 11 bases of the junction left unmatched. CDR3 loop: CAISVLGTGLMYGYTF. CDR3 nucleotide sequence: TGTGCCATCAGTGTACTCGGGACAGGGCTGATGTATGGCTACACCTTC.

The chain combines TRBV7-8 with TRBJ2-7; 7 nucleotides line up with TRBD1. J gave up 1 base and V 5 bases, and 11 bases lay outside the gene matches. The CDR3 runs to 16 residues. The germline V gene has CDR1 SGHVS and CDR2 FQNEAQ. The CDR3 bases are TGTGCCAGCAGCCCTACCCCGGGACAGCAGTCCTACGAGCAGTACTTC. This gives the protein CASSPTPGQQSYEQYF.